These T cell receptor beta chains were read from a single sample in a study of blood T cell repertoires in COVID-19. The protocol was immunoSEQ multiplex PCR, while the TCRdb copy is restricted to in-frame clones and leaves out a portion. The top ten clones hold around 14% of a sample with over 150,000 clones, roughly 83% of them seen once. Sequences were obtained from peripheral blood. Every receptor here comes from a man younger than 35 with active or convalescent COVID-19. The CDR3 runs from the conserved cysteine through the conserved F or W. Fields, in order: D gene, J gene, clone size, V gene, CDR3 protein, CDR3 DNA. The D gene is left open where the match is weak. The size entry is marked missing in some rows and otherwise reads once, few, many or a size class.

D gene: .; J gene: TRBJ2-5; clone size: .; V gene: TRBV5-1; CDR3 protein: CASSFEETQYF; CDR3 DNA: TGCGCCAGCAGCTTCGAAGAGACCCAGTACTTC
D gene: TRBD1; J gene: TRBJ1-2; clone size: .; V gene: TRBV13; CDR3 protein: CASSLPGGDNGYTF; CDR3 DNA: TGTGCCAGCAGCTTACCAGGGGGCGATAATGGCTACACCTTC
D gene: TRBD1; J gene: TRBJ2-7; clone size: .; V gene: TRBV10-3; CDR3 protein: CAISPTGVGYEQYF; CDR3 DNA: TGTGCCATCAGTCCGACAGGGGTAGGGTACGAGCAGTACTTC
D gene: .; J gene: TRBJ1-1; clone size: .; V gene: TRBV18; CDR3 protein: CASSPGGDTEAFF; CDR3 DNA: TGTGCCAGCTCACCAGGAGGGGACACTGAAGCTTTCTTT
D gene: .; J gene: TRBJ1-5; clone size: .; V gene: TRBV19; CDR3 protein: CASSIARNNQPQHF; CDR3 DNA: TGTGCCAGTAGTATAGCCAGGAACAATCAGCCCCAGCATTTT
D gene: TRBD1; J gene: TRBJ2-3; clone size: once; V gene: TRBV7-9; CDR3 protein: CASSSGQGVRDTQYF; CDR3 DNA: TGTGCCAGCAGCTCCGGACAGGGGGTCAGGGATACGCAGTATTTT
D gene: .; J gene: TRBJ2-5; clone size: .; V gene: TRBV25-1; CDR3 protein: CASSELAGPETQYF; CDR3 DNA: TGTGCCAGCAGTGAACTCGCGGGACCGGAGACCCAGTACTTC
D gene: .; J gene: TRBJ2-7; clone size: .; V gene: TRBV5-6; CDR3 protein: CASSLPTRAYEQYF; CDR3 DNA: TGTGCCAGCAGCCTGCCCACTAGGGCCTACGAGCAGTACTTC
D gene: TRBD1; J gene: TRBJ2-7; clone size: .; V gene: TRBV10-3; CDR3 protein: CAISDRSGQGSYEQYF; CDR3 DNA: TGTGCCATCAGTGATAGGTCGGGACAGGGATCGTACGAGCAGTACTTC
D gene: .; J gene: TRBJ1-1; clone size: .; V gene: TRBV5-1; CDR3 protein: CASSLDGRSTEAFF; CDR3 DNA: TGCGCCAGCAGCTTGGACGGTAGGAGCACTGAAGCTTTCTTT
D gene: .; J gene: TRBJ1-4; clone size: .; V gene: TRBV5-1; CDR3 protein: CASSRAGTTNEKLFF; CDR3 DNA: TGCGCCAGCAGCCGAGCCGGGACAACTAATGAAAAACTGTTTTTT
D gene: TRBD1; J gene: TRBJ2-2; clone size: .; V gene: TRBV11-2; CDR3 protein: CASRPRQGAQVTNTGELFF; CDR3 DNA: TGTGCCAGCAGACCCAGACAGGGGGCCCAAGTAACGAACACCGGGGAGCTGTTTTTT
D gene: .; J gene: TRBJ1-5; clone size: .; V gene: TRBV4-1; CDR3 protein: CASSQETGDQPQHF; CDR3 DNA: TGCGCCAGCAGCCAGGAGACAGGAGATCAGCCCCAGCATTTT
D gene: .; J gene: TRBJ1-1; clone size: once; V gene: TRBV7-3; CDR3 protein: CASSLNFIENTEAFF; CDR3 DNA: TGTGCCAGCAGCTTAAACTTCATCGAGAACACTGAAGCTTTCTTT
D gene: .; J gene: TRBJ1-3; clone size: .; V gene: TRBV19; CDR3 protein: CASSQGRGRNTIYF; CDR3 DNA: TGTGCCAGTAGTCAAGGGCGGGGGAGAAACACCATATATTTT
D gene: .; J gene: TRBJ2-1; clone size: .; V gene: TRBV6-5; CDR3 protein: CASSYYSSYNEQFF; CDR3 DNA: TGTGCCAGCAGTTACTATAGCTCCTACAATGAGCAGTTCTTC
D gene: .; J gene: TRBJ1-3; clone size: .; V gene: TRBV6-6; CDR3 protein: CASSYSRGGNGNTIYF; CDR3 DNA: TGTGCCAGCAGTTACTCGAGAGGAGGGAATGGAAACACCATATATTTT
D gene: .; J gene: TRBJ1-3; clone size: .; V gene: TRBV2; CDR3 protein: CASSKDTASGNTIYF; CDR3 DNA: TGTGCCAGCAGTAAGGACACGGCCTCTGGAAACACCATATATTTT